The 25 T cell receptor beta chains given below trace back to one sample, sequenced in a study of blood T cell repertoires in COVID-19 (dated by TCRdb to the early 2020s). The receptor library was made with the immunoSEQ multiplex PCR assay. TCRdb stores this immuneACCESS table with in-frame sequences only. Part of the clones is absent; in the studies checked, under half of the shortfall reflects unresolved V genes, and no reason is known for the rest. In this sample the table shows 55,000 to 80,000 clones, 81% of which occur a single time. The ten largest clones add up to about 0.8% of the sample. Specimen: peripheral blood. These receptors came from a woman in her 70s with acute or convalescent COVID-19.

This sequence joins TRBV19 and TRBJ2-2, with 11 nucleotides matching TRBD1. V lost 4 bases to trimming and J lost 6 bases; unmatched junction nucleotides: 7. The CDR3 has 16 residues. CDR1 and CDR2 (germline): LNHDA, SQIVND (reference sequence). CDR3 bases: TGTGCCAGTAGTAGGAACGGACAGGGGGCCGCCGGGGAGCTGTTTTTT. Translated: CASSRNGQGAAGELFF.

The V and J genes are TRBV5-5 and TRBJ2-3, with D tentatively TRBD2 (6 bases). The CDR3 is 12 amino acids. Trimming took 3 bases from V and 5 from J, leaving 7 bases between them. Germline V gene sequence: CDR1 SGHKS, CDR2 YYEKEE (reference sequence). CDR3 nucleotide sequence: TGTGCCAGCAGCTGGGAGGTAGATACGCAGTATTTT. Translating it yields CASSWEVDTQYF.

The genes are TRBV5-1 and TRBJ1-1; 7 nucleotides line up with TRBD1. CDR3 size: 13 residues. The V gene's germline CDR1 is SGHRS and CDR2 YFSETQ. Unmatched junction bases numbered 2, after V lost 2 bases and J lost 4 bases. Here the CDR3 reads CASSLNRGTEAFF. DNA of the CDR3: TGCGCCAGCAGCTTAAACAGGGGCACTGAAGCTTTCTTT.

The chain uses TRBV2 and TRBJ2-6; tentative D call: TRBD2 (5 bases). CDR1 SNHLY and CDR2 FYNNEI come from the germline V gene. This CDR3 contains 16 residues. V lost 7 bases and J 0 bases, leaving 13 bases between the germline ends. CDR3 sequence reads: CASNPTGYSGANVLTF. In DNA, the CDR3 is TGTGCCAGCAACCCGACGGGGTACTCTGGGGCCAACGTCCTGACTTTC.

CDR3 coding DNA: TGTGCCAGCAGCTTAGCGAGGAATTCACCCCTCCACTTT. Its translation is CASSLARNSPLHF. The chain carries TRBV7-2 and TRBJ1-6; D ambiguous. Germline values: CDR1 SGHTA, CDR2 FQGNSA. This CDR3 is 13 amino acids long. V gave up 0 bases and J gave up 7 bases, with 4 bases separating them.

V usage is TRBV28 and J usage is TRBJ2-7; D is perhaps TRBD2 (6 bases). Germline V gene lookup returns CDR1 MDHEN and CDR2 SYDVKM. V lost 6 bases and J lost 2, with 17 bases in between. The CDR3 consists of 15 residues. The CDR3 loop is CASSAPGTGAYEQYF. The CDR3 DNA follows: TGTGCCAGCAGCGCACCCGGGACGGGGGCCTACGAGCAGTACTTC.

The chain is built from TRBV12-5 and TRBJ2-7; D is unclear. Per the germline V gene, CDR1 is LGHNT and CDR2 is FRNRAP. The CDR3 is 13 amino acids. With 7 bases removed from V and 0 bases from J, the gap between germline ends came to 10 bases. The CDR3 region is CASAPSNSYEQYF. As DNA, the CDR3 is TGTGCTAGTGCGCCAAGCAACTCCTACGAGCAGTACTTC.

The genes are TRBV5-6 and TRBJ2-2, with a possible D match to TRBD2 (5 bases). V lost 5 bases and J 1 base, leaving 12 bases between the germline ends. CDR1 and CDR2 (germline): SGHDT, YYEEEE. This CDR3 region has 15 residues. The CDR3, as DNA: TGTGCCAGCAGTCTGGGCGGGCAGAACACCGGGGAGCTGTTTTTT. Amino acids: CASSLGGQNTGELFF.

The chain is built from TRBV28 and TRBJ2-7; the D is unclear. CDR3 length equals 13 residues. Trimming stripped 5 bases from V and 2 bases from J, with 10 bases between. Looked up from germline, CDR1 is MDHEN and CDR2 is SYDVKM. The CDR3 region has the DNA TGTGCCAGCAGTCCGAGTCCCCCCTACGAGCAGTACTTC. This sequence encodes CASSPSPPYEQYF. Complete variable domain (other parts from reference TRBV28 and TRBJ2-7): DVKVTQSSRYLVKRTGEKVFLECVQDMDHENMFWYRQDPGLGLRLIYFSYDVKMKEKGDIPEGYSVSREKKERFSLILESASTNQTSMYLCASSPSPPYEQYFGPGTRLTVT.

The genes are TRBV6-5 and TRBJ1-3, with D perhaps TRBD1 (5 bases). Germline CDR1 is MNHEY and CDR2 is SVGAGI. V lost 7 bases, J lost 2 bases, and 15 bases lay in between. The CDR3 totals 15 residues. CDR3 residues: CASIGRGAAGNTIYF. In DNA form, the CDR3 reads TGTGCCAGCATAGGGAGGGGAGCTGCTGGAAACACCATATATTTT.

The rearrangement uses TRBV19 and TRBJ1-1; no clear D gene. Germline CDR1 and CDR2: LNHDA and SQIVND (reference sequence). V dropped 0 bases and J dropped 1 base, with 12 bases sitting between them. The CDR3 runs to 16 residues. The CDR3 nucleotides are TGTGCCAGTAGTATAGAGGCAGGTCTAAGGAACACTGAAGCTTTCTTT. It encodes CASSIEAGLRNTEAFF.

This sequence joins TRBV27 and TRBJ1-4; 9 bases fit TRBD1. Germline trimming cut 5 bases from V and 8 bases from J; bases unmatched to any gene: 9. This CDR3 region has 15 residues. The germline V gene encodes CDR1 MNHEY and CDR2 SMNVEV (reference sequence). This CDR3 reads CASSPYRGLGEKLFF. DNA for the CDR3: TGTGCCAGCAGTCCGTACAGGGGGCTGGGAGAAAAACTGTTTTTT.

This chain connects TRBV21-1 to TRBJ2-5; the table's D call, TRBD2, has no DNA check behind it. TRBV21-1 has pseudogene status. The CDR3 runs to 12 residues. CDR3: CASSKDSETQYF. In nucleotides, the CDR3 is TGTGCCAGCAGCAAAGATTCGGAGACCCAGTACTTC.

This chain connects TRBV30 to TRBJ1-1; a possible D gene is TRBD1 (5 bases). Trimming removed 3 bases from V and 11 bases from J, with 16 bases in between. Looked up from germline, CDR1 is GTSNPN and CDR2 is SVGIG (reference sequence). The CDR3 covers 12 residues. CDR3 loop: CAWSDKQVRAFF. The CDR3, as DNA: TGTGCCTGGAGCGATAAACAGGTCAGGGCTTTCTTT.

The chain uses TRBV10-3 and TRBJ1-2, with TRBD1 identical over 9 bases. J was trimmed by 4 bases and V by 0 bases; bases with no gene match: 3. Germline V CDR1 and CDR2: ENHRY, SYGVKD. This CDR3 has 15 amino acids. CDR3 amino acids: CAISESRDRAYGYTF. In nucleotides, the CDR3 is TGTGCCATCAGTGAGTCCCGGGACAGGGCCTATGGCTACACCTTC.

This chain connects TRBV19 to TRBJ2-7; no reliable D call. This CDR3 region has 13 residues. Deletions cut 5 bases from V and 2 bases from J, with 10 bases between. Per the germline V gene, CDR1 is LNHDA and CDR2 is SQIVND (reference sequence). The CDR3: CASSGEVAYEQYF. The CDR3 DNA reads as TGTGCCAGTAGTGGAGAGGTAGCCTACGAGCAGTACTTC. Full variable domain (outside the CDR3, taken from reference TRBV19 and TRBJ2-7): DGGITQSPKYLFRKEGQNVTLSCEQNLNHDAMYWYRQDPGQGLRLIYYSQIVNDFQKGDIAEGYSVSREKKESFPLTVTSAQKNPTAFYLCASSGEVAYEQYFGPGTRLTVT.

This chain connects TRBV28 to TRBJ1-1; weak D call: TRBD1 (6 bases). Trimming took off 6 bases at V and 1 base at J, with 15 bases between the two ends. Germline V gene data show CDR1 as MDHEN and CDR2 as SYDVKM. This CDR3 has 15 residues. In DNA form, the CDR3 reads TGTGCCAGCAGGGGATCCGGGACACCGAACACTGAAGCTTTCTTT. It is translated as CASRGSGTPNTEAFF. Looking up the rest from reference TRBV28 and TRBJ1-1 gives the full variable domain: DVKVTQSSRYLVKRTGEKVFLECVQDMDHENMFWYRQDPGLGLRLIYFSYDVKMKEKGDIPEGYSVSREKKERFSLILESASTNQTSMYLCASRGSGTPNTEAFFGQGTRLTVV.

The chain couples TRBV18 to TRBJ1-1, with D possibly TRBD1 on 5 matching bases. V was pared by 3 bases and J by 0 bases, with 14 bases between. CDR3 length: 16 amino acids. Germline-derived CDR1 and CDR2 are KGHSH and LQKENI. The DNA for the CDR3 is TGTGCCAGCTCACCCGTCAGACAGAAAATGAACACTGAAGCTTTCTTT. It specifies CASSPVRQKMNTEAFF.

The gene calls are TRBV7-2 and TRBJ2-1; 12 nucleotides line up with TRBD2. V lost 3 bases and J lost 6; bases outside the gene matches: 6. This CDR3 comprises 16 residues. Germline V gives CDR1 SGHTA, CDR2 FQGNSA. CDR3 region: CASSFSSGGGGNEQFF. The CDR3 DNA sequence: TGTGCCAGCAGCTTTTCTAGCGGGGGGGGAGGCAATGAGCAGTTCTTC. Full variable domain (outside the CDR3, taken from reference TRBV7-2 and TRBJ2-1): GAGVSQSPSNKVTEKGKDVELRCDPISGHTALYWYRQSLGQGLEFLIYFQGNSAPDKSGLPSDRFSAERTGGSVSTLTIQRTQQEDSAVYLCASSFSSGGGGNEQFFGPGTRLTVL.

The chain uses TRBV6-5 and TRBJ1-4; D gene uncertain. This CDR3 has 13 residues. Germline V gene sequence: CDR1 MNHEY, CDR2 SVGAGI. Trimming took off 5 bases at V and 8 bases at J, with 12 bases between the two ends. Here the CDR3 DNA reads TGTGCCAGCAGTCGGCCGGGTGAGGAAAAACTGTTTTTT. Translation gives CASSRPGEEKLFF.

Concerning this clone itself: The germline gene is not matched at one end of the junction; a read error may be the cause. The chain joins TRBV3-1 (or the pseudogene TRBV3-2) to TRBJ2-7, with D possibly matching TRBD1 (5 bases). The CDR3 loop spans 15 amino acids. The V gene's germline CDR1 is LGHDT and CDR2 YNNKEL (reference sequence). In DNA form, the CDR3 reads TGTGCCAGCAGACAAGGGGTGGCAGGCTCCTACGAGCAGTACTTC. Translated, it gives CASRQGVAGSYEQYF.

The chain employs TRBV19 and TRBJ2-3; 7 bases are shared with TRBD2. This CDR3 is built from 13 residues. The junction had 0 bases not matched to a gene; V was cut back by 6 bases and J by 0 bases. Germline V lookup: CDR1 LNHDA, CDR2 SQIVND (reference sequence). DNA of the CDR3: TGTGCCAGTAGCGGGGGGAGCACAGATACGCAGTATTTT. Protein: CASSGGSTDTQYF.

The chain recombines TRBV12-2 with TRBJ1-4; the table's D call TRBD1 went unverified against the DNA. TRBV12-2 is a pseudogene segment. CDR3 length: 16 residues. The CDR3 reads CASRSSVRVSGEKLFF. The CDR3 DNA follows: TGTGCAAGTCGCTCTTCAGTCAGGGTTTCAGGGGAAAAACTGTTTTTT.

The CDR3 region is CASRGLADSYEQYF. The CDR3 nucleotides are TGCGCCAGCAGGGGCCTAGCGGATTCCTACGAGCAGTACTTC. V and J are TRBV5-1 and TRBJ2-7, with 7 bases matching TRBD2. In germline, CDR1 is SGHRS, CDR2 YFSETQ. CDR3 length: 14 amino acids. V lost 5 bases, J lost 1 base, and 6 bases stayed unmatched. The full variable domain, rest sourced from reference TRBV5-1 and TRBJ2-7, is KAGVTQTPRYLIKTRGQQVTLSCSPISGHRSVSWYQQTPGQGLQFLFEYFSETQRNKGNFPGRFSGRQFSNSRSEMNVSTLELGDSALYLCASRGLADSYEQYFGPGTRLTVT.

CDR3 in DNA: TGTGCCAGCAGCCCGGGGACAGGGTTGAATGAAAAACTGTTTTTT. As protein: CASSPGTGLNEKLFF. The chain employs TRBV7-8 and TRBJ1-4, with TRBD1 matching 9 bases. CDR1 and CDR2 from the germline V gene are SGHVS and FQNEAQ. V trimming: 5 bases; J trimming: 5 bases; junction bases outside the gene matches: 6. CDR3 length equals 15 residues.